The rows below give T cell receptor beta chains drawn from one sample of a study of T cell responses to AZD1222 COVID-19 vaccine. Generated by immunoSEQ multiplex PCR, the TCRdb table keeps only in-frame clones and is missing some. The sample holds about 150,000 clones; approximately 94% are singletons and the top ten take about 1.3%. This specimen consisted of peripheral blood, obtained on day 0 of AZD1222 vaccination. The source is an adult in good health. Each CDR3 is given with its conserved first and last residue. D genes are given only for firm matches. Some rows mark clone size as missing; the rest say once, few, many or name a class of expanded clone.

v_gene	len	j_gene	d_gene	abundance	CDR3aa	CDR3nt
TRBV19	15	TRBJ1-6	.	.	CASSMGADYNSPLHF	TGTGCCAGTAGTATGGGGGCCGACTATAATTCACCCCTCCACTTT
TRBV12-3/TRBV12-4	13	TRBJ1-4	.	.	CASSLAADEKLFF	TGTGCCAGCAGTTTAGCGGCAGATGAAAAACTGTTTTTT
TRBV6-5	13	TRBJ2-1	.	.	CASRLTGYNEQFF	TGTGCCAGCAGGTTGACTGGCTACAATGAGCAGTTCTTC
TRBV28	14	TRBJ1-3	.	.	CASSLQGAGNTIYF	TGTGCCAGCAGTTTACAGGGAGCTGGAAACACCATATATTTT
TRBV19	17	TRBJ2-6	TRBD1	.	CASSPGQGASGANVLTF	TGTGCCAGTAGCCCGGGACAGGGGGCCTCTGGGGCCAACGTCCTGACTTTC
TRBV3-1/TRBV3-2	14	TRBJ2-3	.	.	CASSQEGAADTQYF	TGTGCCAGCAGCCAAGAAGGAGCAGCAGATACGCAGTATTTT
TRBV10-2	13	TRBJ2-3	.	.	CASSASLGDTQYF	TGCGCCAGCAGTGCAAGCCTGGGGGATACGCAGTATTTT
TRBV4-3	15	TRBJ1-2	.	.	CASSHVQLMGYGYTF	TGCGCCAGCAGCCATGTACAGCTAATGGGCTATGGCTACACCTTC
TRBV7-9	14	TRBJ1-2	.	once	CASSLVMEFGGYTF	TGTGCCAGCAGCTTAGTAATGGAATTCGGGGGCTACACCTTC
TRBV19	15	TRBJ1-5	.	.	CASSITGFGNQPQHF	TGTGCCAGTAGTATTACCGGGTTCGGCAATCAGCCCCAGCATTTT
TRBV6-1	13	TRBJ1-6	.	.	CASSDLKRSPLHF	TGTGCCAGCAGTGATCTAAAGAGGTCACCCCTCCACTTT
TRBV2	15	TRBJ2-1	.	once	CASRNTGGSYNEQFF	TGTGCCAGCAGAAACACTGGGGGCTCCTACAATGAGCAGTTCTTC
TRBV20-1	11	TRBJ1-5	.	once	CSARGNQPQHF	TGCAGTGCTAGAGGGAATCAGCCCCAGCATTTT
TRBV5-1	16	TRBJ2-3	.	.	CASSPGMGQRVNTQYF	TGCGCCAGCAGCCCGGGGATGGGACAGCGGGTAAATACGCAGTATTTT
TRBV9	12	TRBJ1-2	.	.	CASNSGVRGYTF	TGTGCCAGCAACTCGGGCGTTCGTGGCTACACCTTC
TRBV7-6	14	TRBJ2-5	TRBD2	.	CASSFGLVGETQYF	TGTGCCAGCAGCTTCGGACTAGTGGGAGAGACCCAGTACTTC
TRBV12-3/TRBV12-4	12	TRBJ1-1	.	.	CASSPSGVEAFF	TGTGCCAGCAGTCCTTCAGGTGTCGAAGCTTTCTTT
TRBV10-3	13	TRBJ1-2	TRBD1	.	CAIRRQGDYGYTF	TGTGCCATCAGGAGACAGGGGGACTATGGCTACACCTTC
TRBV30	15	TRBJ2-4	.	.	CAWSAPQGVKNIQYF	TGTGCCTGGAGTGCCCCGCAGGGCGTCAAAAACATTCAGTACTTC
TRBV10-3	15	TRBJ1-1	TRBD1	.	CAISGPGQGATEAFF	TGTGCCATCAGTGGGCCGGGACAGGGGGCTACTGAAGCTTTCTTT
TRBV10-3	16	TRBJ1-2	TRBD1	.	CAISAPRDSADYGYTF	TGTGCCATCAGTGCGCCCCGGGACAGTGCGGACTATGGCTACACCTTC
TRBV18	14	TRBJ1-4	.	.	CASSPQGTGEKLFF	TGTGCCAGCTCACCCCAGGGGACTGGTGAAAAACTGTTTTTT
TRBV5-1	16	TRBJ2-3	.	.	CASSLGVGFSTDTQYF	TGCGCCAGCAGCTTGGGCGTAGGGTTTAGCACAGATACGCAGTATTTT
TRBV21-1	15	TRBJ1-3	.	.	CASLDTGGSGNTIYF	TGTGCCAGCCTTGATACGGGGGGCTCTGGAAACACCATATATTTT
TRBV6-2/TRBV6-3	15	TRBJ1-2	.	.	CASSYRGAGDYGYTF	TGTGCCAGCAGTTACCGGGGAGCCGGTGACTATGGCTACACCTTC
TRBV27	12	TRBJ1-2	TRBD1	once	CASRTGSGGYTF	TGTGCCAGCAGGACAGGGTCGGGCGGCTACACCTTC
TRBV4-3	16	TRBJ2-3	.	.	CASSQDGGRGSDTQYF	TGCGCCAGCAGCCAAGATGGGGGCAGGGGATCAGATACGCAGTATTTT
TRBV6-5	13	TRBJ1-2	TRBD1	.	CASSSDRGDGYTF	TGTGCCAGCAGCTCCGACAGGGGTGATGGCTACACCTTC
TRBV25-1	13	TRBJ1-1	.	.	CASSYRGNTEAFF	TGTGCCAGCAGTTATCGGGGGAACACTGAAGCTTTCTTT
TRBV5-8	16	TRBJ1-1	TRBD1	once	CASSLAGRGRNTEAFF	TGTGCCAGCAGCTTGGCCGGGAGGGGGCGAAACACTGAAGCTTTCTTT
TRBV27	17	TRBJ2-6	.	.	CASSLRKSYSGANVLTF	TGTGCCAGCAGTTTGCGCAAGAGTTACTCTGGGGCCAACGTCCTGACTTTC
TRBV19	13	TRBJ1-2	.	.	CASKVGWSDGYTF	TGTGCCAGTAAGGTGGGATGGTCAGATGGCTACACCTTC